This entry lists 32 T cell receptor beta chains sequenced from one sample in a study of tumor-infiltrating lymphocytes in localized non-small cell lung cancer. Sequencing used immunoSEQ multiplex PCR; TCRdb keeps in-frame clones, though not all of them. The table records over 10,000 clones, 66% of them present only once. Sequencing was carried out using lung tumor tissue. These receptors were collected from a human donor with non-small cell lung cancer.

This clone is classed as medium-sized. The chain employs TRBV11-2 and TRBJ2-1; the D gene is possibly TRBD2 (6 bases). V was cut by 6 bases and J by 1 base, with 7 bases left in between. Per the germline V gene, CDR1 is SGHAT and CDR2 is FQNNGV. CDR3 size: 13 residues. Here the CDR3 reads CASSRGSYNEQFF. The CDR3 nucleotides read TGTGCCAGCAGTCGGGGGTCCTACAATGAGCAGTTCTTC.

This chain connects TRBV18 to TRBJ1-3; no reliable D call. The CDR3 length is 15 residues. Germline CDR1 KGHSH, CDR2 LQKENI. V shed 3 bases and J shed 0 bases, with 9 bases lying between them. CDR3 sequence reads: CASSPAGPSGNTIYF. In DNA, the CDR3 is TGTGCCAGCTCACCGGCAGGCCCCTCTGGAAACACCATATATTTT. Drawing the rest from reference TRBV18 and TRBJ1-3, the complete variable domain is NAGVMQNPRHLVRRRGQEARLRCSPMKGHSHVYWYRQLPEEGLKFMVYLQKENIIDESGMPKERFSAEFPKEGPSILRIQQVVRGDSAAYFCASSPAGPSGNTIYFGEGSWLTVV.

The DNA of the CDR3 is TGTGCCAGCAGCGCAGACAGGGGGCGAAGCTATGGCTACACCTTC. Protein sequence: CASSADRGRSYGYTF. The genes are TRBV9 and TRBJ1-2; 10 nucleotides match TRBD1. The germline gives CDR1 SGDLS, CDR2 YYNGEE. The CDR3 totals 15 residues. V shed 3 bases and J 4 bases; nucleotides not matched to a gene: 6.

This clone was seen a few times. CDR3 amino acids: CASSLGRTDSPLHF. The CDR3 DNA follows: TGTGCCAGCAGCTTAGGAAGAACAGATTCACCCCTCCACTTT. The rearrangement joins TRBV11-3 to TRBJ1-6, with D uncertain. CDR1 is SGHNT, CDR2 YENEEA, per germline. V dropped 1 base and J dropped 8 bases, with 9 bases sitting between them. The CDR3 length is 14 residues. Full variable domain (missing parts from reference TRBV11-3 and TRBJ1-6): EAGVVQSPRYKIIEKKQPVAFWCNPISGHNTLYWYLQNLGQGPELLIRYENEEAVDDSQLPKDRFSAERLKGVDSTLKIQPAELGDSAVYLCASSLGRTDSPLHFGNGTRLTVT.

V is TRBV7-8 and J is TRBJ2-7; D unresolved. The CDR3 runs to 14 residues. Trimming shortened V by 5 bases and J by 4 bases, and 15 bases separated the two germline ends. In germline, CDR1 is SGHVS, CDR2 FQNEAQ. CDR3 coding DNA: TGTGCCAGCAGCCCCAGCGAATTGTCTTACGAGCAGTACTTC. This gives the protein CASSPSELSYEQYF.

V usage is TRBV29-1 and J usage is TRBJ1-4, with D unresolved. Germline lookup yields CDR1 SQVTM and CDR2 ANQGSEA. Trimming pared 4 bases from V and 4 bases from J, leaving 7 bases between. The CDR3 contains 12 residues. CDR3 coding DNA: TGCAGCGTTGGGCAGCTTAATGAAAAACTGTTTTTT. The encoded protein is CSVGQLNEKLFF.

This clone came up once. A read error may produce the germline difference seen at one junction end. The J gene is TRBJ1-4, the V gene TRBV6-6; 8 bases align to TRBD1. From germline, CDR1 is MNHNY and CDR2 SVGAGI (reference sequence). CDR3 size: 15 residues. The chain's CDR3 is CASTYRTGINEKLFF. Written as DNA, the CDR3 is TGTGCCAGCACTTACCGGACAGGGATTAATGAAAAACTGTTTTTT.

V and J are TRBV10-2 and TRBJ1-1; TRBD1 aligns across 7 bases. With 3 bases clipped from V and 4 bases from J, the junction kept 5 bases outside the gene matches. The CDR3 spans 14 residues. Per the germline V gene, CDR1 is WSHSY and CDR2 is SAAADI. The CDR3 protein is CASSDAGGTTEAFF. CDR3 in DNA: TGCGCCAGCAGTGATGCAGGGGGGACCACTGAAGCTTTCTTT.

This chain links TRBV5-1 with TRBJ1-3, with 8 bases aligning to TRBD1. Germline lookup yields CDR1 SGHRS and CDR2 YFSETQ. V gave up 1 base and J gave up 0 bases; unmatched junction bases: 6. CDR3 length: 17 residues. The CDR3 loop reads CASSLWTGRGSGNTIYF. CDR3 coding DNA: TGCGCCAGCAGCTTGTGGACAGGGCGCGGCTCTGGAAACACCATATATTTT. Drawing the rest from reference TRBV5-1 and TRBJ1-3, the complete variable domain is KAGVTQTPRYLIKTRGQQVTLSCSPISGHRSVSWYQQTPGQGLQFLFEYFSETQRNKGNFPGRFSGRQFSNSRSEMNVSTLELGDSALYLCASSLWTGRGSGNTIYFGEGSWLTVV.

V usage is TRBV7-2 and J usage is TRBJ1-1, with a tentative D call TRBD1 (5 bases). Trimming pared 5 bases from V and 6 bases from J, leaving 19 bases between. Germline-derived CDR1 and CDR2 are SGHTA and FQGNSA. The CDR3 covers 15 residues. In DNA, the CDR3 is TGTGCCAGCAGCCCCGGTGCGGGCAGGGACCCTGAAGCTTTCTTT. Translating gives CASSPGAGRDPEAFF.

The gene calls are TRBV2 and TRBJ1-2, with D unresolved. CDR3 length equals 13 residues. The V and J ends lost 1 base and 3 bases respectively, with 6 bases between them. Germline CDR1 SNHLY, CDR2 FYNNEI. The chain's CDR3 is CASSEGADYGYTF. For the CDR3, the DNA is TGTGCCAGCAGTGAAGGGGCGGACTATGGCTACACCTTC.

This clone came up a few times. This rearrangement joins TRBV18 to TRBJ2-1, with TRBD2 identical over 13 bases. This CDR3 has 15 residues. The trim removed 5 bases at V and 8 bases at J, leaving 6 bases unmatched. Germline V gives CDR1 KGHSH, CDR2 LQKENI. CDR3 DNA: TGTGCCAGCTCATACGGGACTAGCGGGATCGATGAGCAGTTCTTC. It is translated as CASSYGTSGIDEQFF. Looking up the rest from reference TRBV18 and TRBJ2-1 gives the full variable domain: NAGVMQNPRHLVRRRGQEARLRCSPMKGHSHVYWYRQLPEEGLKFMVYLQKENIIDESGMPKERFSAEFPKEGPSILRIQQVVRGDSAAYFCASSYGTSGIDEQFFGPGTRLTVL.

This clone was counted between two and nine times. This sequence joins TRBV7-9 and TRBJ1-5, with D hard to call. V lost 1 base, J lost 7 bases, and 8 bases lay in between. The CDR3 length is 13 residues. The germline V gene encodes CDR1 SEHNR and CDR2 FQNEAQ (reference sequence). As DNA, the CDR3 is TGTGCCAGCAGCTTAGAGGGTTGGCAGCCCCAGCATTTT. Its protein is CASSLEGWQPQHF.

The chain recombines TRBV6-7 with TRBJ2-3; 12 bases are shared with TRBD2. Being an ORF, TRBV6-7 has a function that is uncertain. The junction had 6 bases not matched to a gene; V was cut back by 2 bases and J by 0 bases. This CDR3 has 18 residues. The CDR3: CASSYAIGTSGSTDTQYF. CDR3 sequence (DNA): TGTGCCAGCAGTTACGCAATTGGGACTAGCGGGAGCACAGATACGCAGTATTTT.

This clone ranks as medium-sized. The chain has TRBV30 and TRBJ1-5; 9 positions agree with TRBD1. Germline V gives CDR1 GTSNPN, CDR2 SVGIG (reference sequence). J gave up 7 bases and V 2 bases, and 3 bases lay outside the gene matches. The CDR3 covers 13 residues. The CDR3 DNA sequence: TGTGCCTGGAGTAGACAGGGGGGGCAGCCCCAGCATTTT. It is translated as CAWSRQGGQPQHF.

This clone was seen just once. The chain carries TRBV18 and TRBJ1-4, with D possibly TRBD1 on 5 matching bases. V gave up 3 bases and J gave up 5 bases, with 13 bases separating them. Germline CDR1 reads KGHSH; CDR2 reads LQKENI. There are 15 residues in the CDR3. The CDR3 DNA sequence: TGTGCCAGCTCACCTATCAATGAGGGGAATGAAAAACTGTTTTTT. Protein: CASSPINEGNEKLFF.

This clone was detected once. V usage is TRBV6-6 and J usage is TRBJ2-2; 10 bases match TRBD1. The V segment lost 7 bases and the J segment 4 bases; nucleotides outside the gene matches: 6. The CDR3 spans 15 residues. Germline V lookup: CDR1 MNHNY, CDR2 SVGAGI (reference sequence). CDR3 amino acids: CASTWGTGVTGELFF. CDR3 nucleotide sequence: TGTGCCAGCACTTGGGGGACAGGGGTCACCGGGGAGCTGTTTTTT.

V gene TRBV5-6 combines with J gene TRBJ2-7; D perhaps matches TRBD1 (6 bases). V was clipped by 2 bases and J by 7 bases, with 19 bases between them. The CDR3 runs to 15 residues. From germline, CDR1 is SGHDT and CDR2 YYEEEE. In nucleotides, the CDR3 is TGTGCCAGCAGCTTCGGGGCAGGGGTATCTCGGGAGCAGTACTTC. Protein: CASSFGAGVSREQYF.

The genes are TRBV2 and TRBJ1-5; TRBD1 matches at 7 bases. With 6 bases clipped from V and 5 bases from J, the junction kept 7 bases outside the gene matches. The germline V gene has CDR1 SNHLY and CDR2 FYNNEI. This CDR3 has 14 residues. The CDR3 reads CASSQQGSDQPQHF. The DNA of the CDR3 is TGTGCCAGCAGCCAACAGGGGAGCGATCAGCCCCAGCATTTT.

This clone has just a few counts. The chain carries TRBV15 and TRBJ2-3; possible D gene TRBD1, 6 bases. This CDR3 is built from 13 residues. The ends were cut back, 2 bases at V and 6 bases at J, with 9 bases in the middle. Germline lookup yields CDR1 LNHNV and CDR2 YYDKDF (reference sequence). The DNA of the CDR3 is TGTGCCACCAGCAGACAAGACAGGGATACGCAGTATTTT. It translates to CATSRQDRDTQYF.

This clone was detected a few times. The chain uses TRBV4-1 and TRBJ1-1; D unclear. Germline assignment: CDR1 MGHRA and CDR2 YSYEKL. V lost 3 bases to trimming and J lost 1 base, with 9 bases between them. The CDR3 consists of 14 residues. CDR3 sequence reads: CASSQGTPNTEAFF. CDR3 bases: TGCGCCAGCAGCCAGGGCACACCGAACACTGAAGCTTTCTTT.

The chain couples TRBV9 to TRBJ2-3; the D gene is possibly TRBD2 (6 bases). This CDR3 is 17 amino acids long. With 0 bases removed from V and 1 base from J, the gap between germline ends came to 15 bases. Germline V gene data show CDR1 as SGDLS and CDR2 as YYNGEE. The CDR3 DNA reads as TGTGCCAGCAGCGTAGGGCCCCCGGGGGTAGGCACAGATACGCAGTATTTT. Its translation: CASSVGPPGVGTDTQYF.

By sample fraction, this clone is medium-sized (0.01 to 0.1%). The V gene is TRBV5-1, the J gene TRBJ1-1; TRBD1 is a possible D gene (6 bases). There are 17 residues in the CDR3. The V and J ends lost 0 bases and 0 bases respectively, with 15 bases between them. Per germline, CDR1 SGHRS and CDR2 YFSETQ. The chain's CDR3 is CASSLVGITGMNTEAFF. CDR3 in DNA: TGCGCCAGCAGCTTGGTTGGGATTACAGGGATGAACACTGAAGCTTTCTTT.

The genes are TRBV25-1 and TRBJ2-2; 8 bases match TRBD1. Per the germline V gene, CDR1 is MGHDK and CDR2 is SYGVNS. The J segment lost 4 bases and the V segment lost 6 bases, leaving 1 base of the junction unmatched. The CDR3 sequence is 13 residues long. CDR3 sequence reads: CASRQGGTGELFF. CDR3 in DNA: TGTGCCAGCAGACAGGGGGGCACCGGGGAGCTGTTTTTT.

The chain combines TRBV29-1 with TRBJ1-3, with 7 bases aligning to TRBD1. Germline values: CDR1 SQVTM, CDR2 ANQGSEA. CDR3 length: 17 residues. Unmatched junction bases numbered 18, after V lost 6 bases and J lost 4 bases. CDR3 nucleotides: TGCAGCGTGGGACTCTTCGACAGGGCAAGATTCGGAAACACCATATATTTT. It yields the protein CSVGLFDRARFGNTIYF.

This chain links TRBV19 with TRBJ1-4; D possibly corresponds to TRBD1 (6 bases). With 6 bases removed from V and 13 bases from J, the gap between germline ends came to 12 bases. This CDR3 spans 11 amino acids. Germline CDR1 and CDR2: LNHDA and SQIVND (reference sequence). CDR3: CASRKDSALFF. CDR3 in DNA: TGTGCCAGTAGAAAGGACAGTGCACTGTTTTTT.

There are a few counts of this clone. Here the CDR3 reads CASSLEGVLSYEQYF. The DNA of the CDR3 is TGTGCCAGCAGCTTAGAGGGGGTTTTGTCCTACGAGCAGTACTTC. V usage is TRBV7-2 and J usage is TRBJ2-7; the D gene is possibly TRBD1 (6 bases). The CDR3 totals 15 residues. Germline V lookup: CDR1 SGHTA, CDR2 FQGNSA. Trimming stripped 1 base from V and 1 base from J, with 11 bases between.

This CDR3 reads CASSPGYSNTGELFF. CDR3 in DNA: TGTGCCAGCTCACCGGGGTATTCGAACACCGGGGAGCTGTTTTTT. The rearrangement uses TRBV18 and TRBJ2-2, with D unclear. The CDR3 is 15 residues long. V lost 3 bases and J lost 0, with 8 bases in between. Germline V lookup: CDR1 KGHSH, CDR2 LQKENI.

This chain links TRBV5-1 with TRBJ2-1; perhaps TRBD2 as D (5 bases). V was clipped by 1 base and J by 3 bases, with 14 bases between them. Germline assignment: CDR1 SGHRS and CDR2 YFSETQ. The CDR3 length is 16 residues. CDR3: CASSLTPGFGYNEQFF. CDR3 nucleotide sequence: TGCGCCAGCAGCTTGACCCCGGGGTTCGGCTACAATGAGCAGTTCTTC.

This rearrangement joins TRBV6-6 to TRBJ1-6; D is possibly TRBD1 (5 bases). V was clipped by 2 bases and J by 11 bases, with 19 bases between them. The CDR3 loop spans 16 amino acids. From germline, CDR1 is MNHNY and CDR2 SVGAGI (reference sequence). CDR3 DNA sequence: TGTGCCAGCAGTTACACTACCGGGACGAGAACCCCACCCCTCCACTTT. Residues: CASSYTTGTRTPPLHF.

The gene calls are TRBV2 and TRBJ2-2; D perhaps matches TRBD2 (5 bases). From germline, CDR1 is SNHLY and CDR2 FYNNEI. V was shortened by 5 bases and J by 4 bases, with 14 bases between the two germline ends. There are 15 residues in the CDR3. The CDR3 DNA sequence: TGTGCCAGCAGTACGGACTTACCTGTCACCGGGGAGCTGTTTTTT. Its translation is CASSTDLPVTGELFF.

The table lists this clone with a count of one. This sequence joins TRBV28 and TRBJ2-3; TRBD2 matches at 9 bases. After removal of 0 bases from V and 3 bases from J, the junction contained 4 bases not matched to a gene. Germline loops: CDR1 MDHEN, CDR2 SYDVKM. This CDR3 region has 16 residues. CDR3: CASSLWASGETDTQYF. The CDR3 bases are TGTGCCAGCAGTTTATGGGCTAGCGGGGAGACAGATACGCAGTATTTT.